This T cell receptor beta chain is drawn from a study of patients and donors after allogeneic stem cell transplantation. V dropped 6 bases and J dropped 3 bases, with 12 bases sitting between them. The CDR3 sequence is 13 residues long. TCRdb ran MiXCR on the RT-PCR reads and lists one entry per CDR3 protein. Of over 150,000 distinct CDR3 sequences listed, around 30% were seen once; the top ten hold approximately 3%. This TCR was recovered from a human donor who was either an allogeneic HSCT recipient or a stem cell or donor lymphocyte infusion donor (not recorded which). It is not recorded whose cells these are; they may come from a transplant donor. This chain links TRBV12-3 or TRBV12-4 with TRBJ2-7; D not certain. What was sequenced was blood, either unsorted or a sorted T cell fraction (not recorded which). CDR3 in amino acids: CASSSVLGYEQYF. The CDR3 DNA reads TGTGCCAGCAGCTCGGTACTGGGCTACGAGCAGTACTTC.